This T cell receptor (beta chain) derives from a study of blood T cell repertoires in COVID-19 (dated by TCRdb to the early 2020s). For the wider study: Samples from collaborators originated in the United States, Italy and Spain and spanned both the acute and convalescent phases of COVID-19. The prospective study material was composed of cDNA or gDNA derived from T cells, B-cell-depleted T cells, or PBMCs. Subjects who had been exposed to COVID-19, were actively infected with it, or had recovered from it provided the deeply sampled blood TCRbeta repertoires that made up the dataset. The repertoires were made available in a free public database intended to serve as a resource for research on the immune response to SARS-CoV-2. Samples were obtained from the ongoing ImmuneRACE study (first 160 participants) and from 1,000 to 1,500 subjects provided by 6 global collaborators. A de-identified subject ID, COVID-19 status, age in years and sex were almost always included in the sample metadata. HLA class I and class II types, where available, came from metadata supplied by the sample provider rather than from assay-based typing.

Collaborating institutions collected whole blood in K2EDTA tubes following their own protocols. For TCRbeta analysis, collaborators shipped samples in one of three forms: frozen whole blood, isolated PBMCs, or DNA extracted from either of those sample types. The V end gives up 2 bases and the J end 1 base, leaving 10 bases in the junction not matched to a gene. The CDR1 and CDR2 encoded by the germline V gene are SGHTA and FQGNSA. Its CDR3 holds 17 amino acids, cysteine through phenylalanine. The entry retains the CDR3 DNA only, 51 bases that are in frame from base 1. Concerning this clone: Its recognized antigen is unknown. Within one base of it there is no much larger clone, and no base qualities were kept.

Overall results and qualifications from the work: The quantity of clinical and demographic metadata differed by source and by participant and was supplied without curation.

TCRbeta CDR3 regions were amplified from genomic DNA using the immunoSEQ Assay, a bias-controlled multiplex PCR. The study's own analysis went as follows. The number of nucleated cells in each sample was estimated from the amplification of reference gene primers within the assay. To quantify the absolute abundance of each unique TCRbeta CDR3 rearrangement, sequence reads were collapsed and filtered. For each sample, productive Simpson clonality was calculated as the square root of Simpson's diversity index over productive rearrangements. As stored in TCRdb, this immuneACCESS dataset retains in-frame rearrangements with V and J assigned. A fraction of the clones does not appear; measured against another copy, unresolved V genes explain less than half of the discrepancy, and the remainder lacks a known reason. That table supplies the V and J calls and clone size; D and trimming were determined from the DNA. In all, the sample holds 370,000 or so clones, and 81% of those were seen once. Over 0.95% of the sample is in the top ten clones.

The sequence was obtained from a human donor with acute or convalescent COVID-19. The donor label of this sample is uncertain. Sequencing was carried out using peripheral blood. Rearrangement joined TRBV7-2 to TRBJ1-1, with 7 bases matching TRBD1. The CDR3 protein is CASSLTWHRGTNTEAFF. The nucleotide sequence reads TGTGCCAGCAGCTTAACCTGGCACAGGGGCACGAACACTGAAGCTTTCTTT.